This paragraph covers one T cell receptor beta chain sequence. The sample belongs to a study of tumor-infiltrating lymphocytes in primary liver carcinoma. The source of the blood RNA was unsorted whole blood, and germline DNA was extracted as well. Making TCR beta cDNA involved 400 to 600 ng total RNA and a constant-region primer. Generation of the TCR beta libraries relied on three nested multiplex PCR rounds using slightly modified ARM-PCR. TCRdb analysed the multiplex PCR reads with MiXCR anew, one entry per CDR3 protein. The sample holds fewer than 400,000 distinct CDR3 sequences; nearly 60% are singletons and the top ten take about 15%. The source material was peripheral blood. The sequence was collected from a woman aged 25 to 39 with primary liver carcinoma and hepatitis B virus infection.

CDR3 nucleotides: TGTGCCAGCAGCTTAGCGCATATAGGGACCAAAAACGAGCAGTACTTC. Translating gives CASSLAHIGTKNEQYF. This chain uses TRBV7-9 with TRBJ2-7; either TRBD1 or TRBD2 may fit D (5 bases each). The CDR3 consists of 16 residues. V was pared by 0 bases and J by 5 bases, with 17 bases between. CDR1 is SEHNR and CDR2 is FQNEAQ in the germline V gene (reference sequence).